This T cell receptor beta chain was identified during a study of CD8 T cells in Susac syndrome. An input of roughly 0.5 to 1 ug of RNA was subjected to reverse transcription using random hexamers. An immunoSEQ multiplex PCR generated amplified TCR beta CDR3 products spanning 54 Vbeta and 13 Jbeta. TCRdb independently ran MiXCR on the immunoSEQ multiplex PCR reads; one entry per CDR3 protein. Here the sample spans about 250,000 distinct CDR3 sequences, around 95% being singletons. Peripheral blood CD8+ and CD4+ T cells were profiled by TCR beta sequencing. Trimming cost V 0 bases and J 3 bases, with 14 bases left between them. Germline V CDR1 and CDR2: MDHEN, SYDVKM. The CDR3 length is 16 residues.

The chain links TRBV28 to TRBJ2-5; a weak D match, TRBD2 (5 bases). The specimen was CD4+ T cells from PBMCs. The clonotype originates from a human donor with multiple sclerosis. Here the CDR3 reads CASSLWLGLTKETQYF. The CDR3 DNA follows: TGTGCCAGCAGTTTATGGCTCGGACTGACAAAAGAGACCCAGTACTTC.